This TCR beta chain came from a study of beta chain features in type 1 diabetes. Whole-study results and caveats: For Type 1 diabetes patients, all four CD4+ subsets carried TCRB CDR3s that were moderately but significantly shorter.

The CDR3 sequence is 17 residues long. Trimming removed 0 bases from V and 10 bases from J, with 23 bases in between. Germline V CDR1 and CDR2: SGDLS, YYNGEE. Expressed TCRB transcripts were sequenced, since all the RNA that had been isolated was reverse transcribed. Only in-frame clones appear in the TCRdb table, and some are missing; sequencing was by immunoSEQ multiplex PCR. This sample yields more than 250,000 clones, of which 20% are seen a single time; approximately 0.029% belongs to the top ten. To note about this clone: What it binds is unknown.

The chain employs TRBV9 and TRBJ2-1; possibly TRBD2 for D (7 bases). Sequencing was performed on naive CD4+ T cells from blood. The clonotype comes from a woman aged 40 to 50 with type 1 diabetes. CDR3 loop: CASSVERGGDRGPEQFF. The DNA for the CDR3 is TGTGCCAGCAGCGTAGAAAGGGGGGGGGATAGGGGTCCGGAGCAGTTCTTC.